This T cell receptor beta chain was sequenced in a study of T-cell reconstitution after alpha-beta-depleted transplantation in children (TCRdb year 2016). In the study overall: Using TCR repertoire profiling, the study quantitatively followed how T-cell immune reconstitution unfolded in children after TCRalphabeta/CD19-depleted allogeneic hematopoietic cell transplantation.

Measured from the cysteine to the phenylalanine, the CDR3 is 12 residues long. Only the CDR3 portion is preserved as DNA: 36 bases, with reading frame beginning at the first base. V lost 7 bases and J lost 0 bases; the stretch between them is 4 bases long. In the germline V gene, CDR1 corresponds to SQVTM and CDR2 to ANQGSEA. Library creation used PCR. Sequencer: Illumina HiSeq 2500. TCR libraries were prepared with molecular barcoding, using unique molecular identifiers to normalize TCRbeta repertoire quantification. Starting from the raw public reads, TCRdb applied fastp trimming at Q25, assembled clones with MiXCR and retained in-frame beta chains. A single entry per CDR3 protein holds the most common genes and DNA from its merged rows. The sample has 70,000 to 100,000 distinct CDR3 sequences on record, 9.5% to 15% of them singletons. 11% to 15% of the sample is taken by the ten largest. This clonotype was detected ten times or more. What this receptor recognizes is not known. There are no base qualities to consult, and no much larger clone falls within one base.

The chain employs TRBV29-1 and TRBJ2-6; the D gene is unclear. The input for sequencing was PBMCs from the stem cell graft donor, taken from the stem cell graft. This sequence was found in a human donor who donated a stem cell graft to a child with inherited bone marrow failure. The nucleotide sequence is given as TGCAGCGCTGACTCTGGGGCCAACGTCCTGACTTTC. Its protein is CSADSGANVLTF.